This T cell receptor beta chain was recorded in a study of technical replicates of blood from several donors. The assay was immunoSEQ multiplex PCR, and TCRdb's table has in-frame clones only and misses some. In the table there are 80,000 or so clones, approximately 97% of which are singletons. Germline values: CDR1 LGHNA, CDR2 YNFKEQ. The CDR3 extends over 14 amino acids. Trimming stripped 4 bases from V and 6 bases from J, with 13 bases between. Sequencing was done on a sample of T cells isolated from PBMCs. The sequence came from a human donor in good health. V is TRBV4-2 and J is TRBJ1-5; D gene uncertain. As DNA, the CDR3 is TGTGCCAGCAGCCGGGAGAGGGTCGGTCAGCCCCAGCATTTT. Translation gives CASSRERVGQPQHF.